The rows below give T cell receptor beta chains drawn from one sample of a study of patients and donors after allogeneic stem cell transplantation. Each CDR3 protein gets one entry after TCRdb re-called the RT-PCR reads with MiXCR. The profile shows more than 850,000 distinct CDR3 sequences, over 15% of them singletons. Material for sequencing was blood, either unsorted or a sorted T cell fraction (not recorded which). The receptors stem from a human donor who was either an allogeneic HSCT recipient or a stem cell or donor lymphocyte infusion donor (not recorded which). It is not recorded whose cells these are; they may come from a transplant donor. CDR3s include the opening cysteine and the closing phenylalanine or tryptophan. D genes are given only for firm matches. Clone size is given for some rows only: seen once, a few or many times, or a class if the clone is expanded.

J: TRBJ2-3
V: TRBV5-1
length: 15
D: TRBD1
size: many
CDR3: CASSPGTGGRDTQYF
DNA: TGCGCCAGCAGCCCCGGGACAGGGGGGCGGGATACGCAGTATTTT

J: TRBJ2-2
V: TRBV4-3
length: 19
D: TRBD2
size: few
CDR3: CASSQTSGVSSANTGELFF
DNA: TGCGCCAGCAGCCAGACTAGCGGGGTCTCATCCGCAAACACCGGGGAGCTGTTTTTT

J: TRBJ2-7
V: TRBV12-3/TRBV12-4
length: 13
D: TRBD1
size: few
CDR3: CASGGTGGYEQYF
DNA: TGTGCCAGCGGCGGGACAGGGGGCTACGAGCAGTACTTC

J: TRBJ1-2
V: TRBV12-3/TRBV12-4
length: 17
D: TRBD1
size: .
CDR3: CASSGGEGQPLNYGYTF
DNA: TGTGCCAGCAGTGGAGGCGAGGGACAGCCCTTAAACTATGGCTACACCTTC

J: TRBJ2-3
V: TRBV20-1
length: 15
D: TRBD1
size: .
CDR3: CSASHGTGAEDTQYF
DNA: TGCAGTGCCTCCCATGGGACAGGGGCGGAAGATACGCAGTATTTT

J: TRBJ1-2
V: TRBV19
length: 16
D: TRBD1
size: .
CDR3: CASRTQDREANYGYTF
DNA: TGTGCCAGCCGTACCCAGGACAGGGAAGCTAACTATGGCTACACCTTC

J: TRBJ2-6
V: TRBV29-1
length: 18
D: .
size: .
CDR3: CSVVGTGTPSSGANVLTF
DNA: TGCAGCGTTGTGGGAACCGGGACGCCCAGCTCTGGGGCCAACGTCCTGACTTTC

J: TRBJ2-7
V: TRBV11-3
length: 14
D: .
size: .
CDR3: CASSRRISSYEQYF
DNA: TGTGCCAGCAGCCGACGGATCTCCTCCTACGAGCAGTACTTC

J: TRBJ2-2
V: TRBV7-2
length: 14
D: .
size: few
CDR3: CASSISGWTGELFF
DNA: TGTGCCAGCAGCATCTCAGGGTGGACCGGGGAGCTGTTTTTT

J: TRBJ2-7
V: TRBV6-2/TRBV6-3
length: 15
D: TRBD1
size: .
CDR3: CASSSRGQPSYEQYF
DNA: TGTGCCAGCAGCTCCAGGGGACAGCCCTCCTACGAGCAGTACTTC

J: TRBJ2-3
V: TRBV12-3/TRBV12-4
length: 14
D: .
size: many
CDR3: CASSLVGRTDTQYF
DNA: TGTGCCAGCAGTTTAGTAGGAAGGACAGATACGCAGTATTTT

J: TRBJ1-6
V: TRBV4-3
length: 15
D: .
size: many
CDR3: CASSQRSSYNSPLHF
DNA: TGCGCCAGCAGCCAGAGGAGCTCCTATAATTCACCCCTCCACTTT

J: TRBJ1-2
V: TRBV6-1
length: 15
D: TRBD1
size: few
CDR3: CASRPVDRGRDGYTF
DNA: TGTGCCAGCAGACCGGTGGACAGGGGAAGGGATGGCTACACCTTC

J: TRBJ1-1
V: TRBV4-3
length: 13
D: .
size: few
CDR3: CASSQDWGTEAFF
DNA: TGCGCCAGCAGCCAGGACTGGGGTACTGAAGCTTTCTTT

J: TRBJ1-3
V: TRBV6-5
length: 16
D: .
size: few
CDR3: CASSYSTLEPGNTIYF
DNA: TGTGCCAGCAGTTACTCGACGCTTGAACCCGGAAACACCATATATTTT

J: TRBJ2-1
V: TRBV29-1
length: 15
D: .
size: few
CDR3: CSVGCDREVCNEQFF
DNA: TGCAGCGTTGGGTGTGACAGGGAGGTATGCAATGAGCAGTTCTTC

J: TRBJ2-1
V: TRBV27
length: 12
D: .
size: few
CDR3: CASSLSGHEQFF
DNA: TGTGCCAGCAGTTTATCGGGACATGAGCAGTTCTTC

J: TRBJ2-7
V: TRBV12-3/TRBV12-4
length: 14
D: TRBD2
size: .
CDR3: CASSLKLARTEQYF
DNA: TGTGCCAGCAGTTTGAAACTAGCGAGAACCGAGCAGTACTTC

J: TRBJ2-4
V: TRBV4-2
length: 16
D: .
size: .
CDR3: CASSPAEGMGKNIQYF
DNA: TGTGCCAGCAGCCCCGCGGAAGGTATGGGTAAAAACATTCAGTACTTC

J: TRBJ2-1
V: TRBV5-1
length: 13
D: TRBD2
size: many
CDR3: CASSKGLANEQFF
DNA: TGCGCCAGCAGCAAGGGACTAGCGAATGAGCAGTTCTTC

J: TRBJ2-1
V: TRBV27
length: 16
D: TRBD2
size: few
CDR3: CASSLSAGEAYNEQFF
DNA: TGTGCCAGCAGTTTATCCGCGGGAGAAGCCTACAATGAGCAGTTCTTC

J: TRBJ1-6
V: TRBV20-1
length: 14
D: TRBD1
size: few
CDR3: CSAPSGQTKPPLHF
DNA: TGCAGTGCCCCCTCGGGACAGACTAAGCCACCCCTCCACTTT

J: TRBJ1-4
V: TRBV6-1
length: 14
D: .
size: .
CDR3: CASSAGTIGEKLFF
DNA: TGTGCCAGCAGCGCCGGGACTATTGGTGAAAAACTGTTTTTT

J: TRBJ2-1
V: TRBV20-1
length: 16
D: .
size: .
CDR3: CSARDWAPEAGNEQFF
DNA: TGCAGTGCTAGAGATTGGGCGCCCGAGGCGGGCAATGAGCAGTTCTTC

J: TRBJ1-1
V: TRBV6-5
length: 16
D: .
size: .
CDR3: CASSYRQGPMNTEAFF
DNA: TGTGCCAGCAGTTACCGGCAGGGTCCTATGAACACTGAAGCTTTCTTT

J: TRBJ1-6
V: TRBV20-1
length: 16
D: TRBD1
size: .
CDR3: CSARKQGASNNSPLHF
DNA: TGCAGTGCGAGAAAACAGGGGGCGTCCAATAATTCACCCCTCCACTTT

J: TRBJ2-7
V: TRBV20-1
length: 14
D: .
size: few
CDR3: CSANGLPLTYEQYF
DNA: TGCAGTGCGAATGGACTACCATTAACCTACGAGCAGTACTTC

J: TRBJ2-7
V: TRBV15
length: 15
D: .
size: many
CDR3: CATSSWTQTTPQQYF
DNA: TGTGCCACCAGCAGCTGGACCCAAACTACTCCCCAGCAGTACTTC

J: TRBJ2-7
V: TRBV27
length: 15
D: TRBD2
size: few
CDR3: CASSLSGGYKNEQYF
DNA: TGTGCCAGCAGTCTAAGCGGGGGGTACAAGAACGAGCAGTACTTC

J: TRBJ2-4
V: TRBV6-1
length: 13
D: .
size: few
CDR3: CASSLVGGNIQYF
DNA: TGTGCCAGCAGCCTTGTGGGGGGAAACATTCAGTACTTC

J: TRBJ2-7
V: TRBV27
length: 15
D: TRBD1
size: few
CDR3: CASSLFRQGVLEQYF
DNA: TGTGCCAGCAGTTTATTTCGACAGGGTGTCCTCGAGCAGTACTTC

J: TRBJ2-3
V: TRBV19
length: 15
D: TRBD1
size: .
CDR3: CASSGTGATTDTQYF
DNA: TGTGCCAGTAGCGGGACAGGGGCCACCACAGATACGCAGTATTTT

J: TRBJ2-1
V: TRBV10-3
length: 15
D: TRBD2
size: .
CDR3: CASRNSGRSENEQFF
DNA: TGTGCCTCCCGGAATAGCGGGAGGTCGGAGAATGAGCAGTTCTTC

J: TRBJ1-1
V: TRBV27
length: 17
D: TRBD1
size: .
CDR3: CASSLSGDRGLWTEAFF
DNA: TGTGCCAGCAGTTTATCGGGCGACAGGGGGTTATGGACTGAAGCTTTCTTT

J: TRBJ2-5
V: TRBV4-2
length: 16
D: .
size: .
CDR3: CASSQSPAQYQETQYF
DNA: TGTGCCAGCAGCCAATCGCCGGCCCAGTACCAAGAGACCCAGTACTTC

J: TRBJ1-1
V: TRBV4-3
length: 15
D: .
size: .
CDR3: CASSQEGVGFAEAFF
DNA: TGCGCCAGCAGCCAAGAGGGGGTGGGATTCGCTGAAGCTTTCTTT

J: TRBJ2-1
V: TRBV4-2
length: 15
D: TRBD2
size: few
CDR3: CASSTSGRARNEQFF
DNA: TGTGCCAGCAGCACCAGCGGGAGGGCCCGGAATGAGCAGTTCTTC

J: TRBJ1-2
V: TRBV6-5
length: 15
D: .
size: .
CDR3: CASRYRAIRGYGYTF
DNA: TGTGCCAGCAGATACCGGGCCATTAGAGGTTATGGCTACACCTTC

J: TRBJ2-2
V: TRBV6-1
length: 14
D: .
size: .
CDR3: CAAGRGANTGELFF
DNA: TGTGCGGCAGGGCGGGGCGCGAACACCGGGGAGCTGTTTTTT

J: TRBJ2-7
V: TRBV7-9
length: 13
D: .
size: few
CDR3: CASSGSGQYEQYF
DNA: TGTGCCAGCAGCGGGAGTGGCCAGTACGAGCAGTACTTC

J: TRBJ1-2
V: TRBV20-1
length: 14
D: TRBD1
size: .
CDR3: CSASAGTASYGYTF
DNA: TGCAGTGCCAGTGCCGGGACAGCTAGCTATGGCTACACCTTC

J: TRBJ2-2
V: TRBV5-1
length: 14
D: .
size: few
CDR3: CASSLGQGGGELFF
DNA: TGCGCCAGCAGCTTGGGACAGGGAGGCGGGGAGCTGTTTTTT

J: TRBJ1-4
V: TRBV7-8
length: 12
D: .
size: few
CDR3: CASSRHGEKLFF
DNA: TGTGCCAGCAGTCGACACGGGGAAAAACTGTTTTTT